A single sample is the source of the 16 T cell receptor beta chains below, sequenced in a study of cytomegalovirus exposure and HLA in healthy donors (dated by TCRdb to between 2016 and 2019). Receptors were amplified or captured by the immunoSEQ multiplex PCR assay. TCRdb mirrors the immuneACCESS table, restricted to in-frame sequences. Some clones are absent from its copies; in checked studies, under half trace to an unresolved V gene, and the reason for the others is unknown. The sample has 120,000 or so clones on record, roughly 89% of them singletons. The ten largest clones represent around 1.9% of the sample. Sequenced: PBMCs. These TCRs come from a woman between 18 and 29 years old in good health and CMV-seronegative.

The chain is built from TRBV7-2 and TRBJ1-2; no clear D gene. Deletions cut 3 bases from V and 3 bases from J, with 8 bases between. This CDR3 has 13 amino acids. Germline CDR1 is SGHTA and CDR2 is FQGNSA. In nucleotides, the CDR3 is TGTGCCAGCAGCTTGACAATCGACTATGGCTACACCTTC. Translating gives CASSLTIDYGYTF.

The V gene is TRBV28, the J gene TRBJ2-7; 7 nucleotides line up with TRBD1. Germline-derived CDR1 and CDR2 are MDHEN and SYDVKM. The J segment lost 4 bases and the V segment lost 7 bases, leaving 10 bases of the junction unmatched. The CDR3 has 14 residues. The DNA of the CDR3 is TGTGCCAGCACCCGAGGGGGCCGGTATTACGAGCAGTACTTC. Amino acids: CASTRGGRYYEQYF.

The table lists this clone with a count of one. This rearrangement joins TRBV5-4 to TRBJ1-5, with a tentative D call TRBD1 (6 bases). CDR3 size: 13 residues. Germline V gene lookup returns CDR1 SGHNT and CDR2 YYREEE (reference sequence). V was pared by 0 bases and J by 5 bases, with 6 bases between. The CDR3 loop reads CASSLDRDQPQHF. For the CDR3, the DNA is TGTGCCAGCAGCTTGGACAGGGATCAGCCCCAGCATTTT.

This chain links TRBV10-2 with TRBJ2-1; TRBD2 aligns across 9 bases. Germline CDR1 and CDR2: WSHSY and SAAADI. V shed 2 bases and J 5 bases; nucleotides not matched to a gene: 7. The CDR3 is made up of 16 amino acids. The CDR3 protein is CASSEPGLAGNNEQFF. DNA for the CDR3: TGCGCCAGCAGTGAGCCGGGGCTAGCGGGGAACAATGAGCAGTTCTTC.

The V gene is TRBV2, the J gene TRBJ2-1, with D possibly being TRBD2 (6 bases). Germline values: CDR1 SNHLY, CDR2 FYNNEI. V was pared by 6 bases and J by 0 bases, with 12 bases between. The CDR3 spans 15 residues. The CDR3 sequence: CASREGIGSYNEQFF. The CDR3 DNA is TGTGCCAGCAGGGAGGGTATCGGCTCCTACAATGAGCAGTTCTTC.

The rearrangement links TRBV28 to TRBJ2-5, with D maybe TRBD1 (5 bases). From germline, CDR1 is MDHEN and CDR2 SYDVKM. The CDR3 is 15 amino acids. The V end was cut by 1 base, the J end by 4 bases, with 13 bases between. CDR3: CASSLFGVGAETQYF. The DNA for the CDR3 is TGTGCCAGCAGTTTATTCGGAGTAGGGGCAGAGACCCAGTACTTC. Looking up the rest from reference TRBV28 and TRBJ2-5 gives the full variable domain: DVKVTQSSRYLVKRTGEKVFLECVQDMDHENMFWYRQDPGLGLRLIYFSYDVKMKEKGDIPEGYSVSREKKERFSLILESASTNQTSMYLCASSLFGVGAETQYFGPGTRLLVL.

This chain joins TRBV6-5 and TRBJ1-6, with 8 bases fitting TRBD1. CDR3 size: 14 residues. Trimming at V came to 6 bases and at J to 7 bases, leaving 5 bases not matched to a gene. Germline V gene data show CDR1 as MNHEY and CDR2 as SVGAGI. The CDR3 nucleotides are TGTGCCAGCAGGTCGGCAGGGGGCAATTCACCCCTCCACTTT. Translation: CASRSAGGNSPLHF.

The rearrangement joins TRBV5-6 to TRBJ1-1; 10 bases fit TRBD1. J gave up 7 bases and V 2 bases, and 8 bases lay outside the gene matches. This CDR3 spans 15 amino acids. Germline V lookup: CDR1 SGHDT, CDR2 YYEEEE. This chain's CDR3 is CASSFSTGGRGEAFF. The CDR3 nucleotides are TGTGCCAGCAGCTTTTCGACAGGGGGCCGCGGTGAAGCTTTCTTT.

The gene calls are TRBV9 and TRBJ1-3; D ambiguous. Germline V lookup: CDR1 SGDLS, CDR2 YYNGEE. Trimming removed 0 bases from V and 2 bases from J, with 12 bases in between. The CDR3 sequence is 16 residues long. The CDR3 DNA follows: TGTGCCAGCAGCGTAGCATCGCAGGTTACTGGAAACACCATATATTTT. It codes for CASSVASQVTGNTIYF. The variable domain in full, completed from reference TRBV9 and TRBJ1-3, reads DSGVTQTPKHLITATGQRVTLRCSPRSGDLSVYWYQQSLDQGLQFLIQYYNGEERAKGNILERFSAQQFPDLHSELNLSSLELGDSALYFCASSVASQVTGNTIYFGEGSWLTVV.

This clone was recorded a few times. This chain links TRBV30 with TRBJ1-2; 8 bases map to TRBD1. V trimming: 0 bases; J trimming: 1 base; junction bases outside the gene matches: 4. CDR3 size: 15 residues. The germline V gene encodes CDR1 GTSNPN and CDR2 SVGIG (reference sequence). CDR3 region: CAWSVWTGFNYGYTF. Here the CDR3 DNA reads TGTGCCTGGAGTGTTTGGACAGGGTTTAACTATGGCTACACCTTC. Using reference TRBV30 and TRBJ1-2 for the parts outside the CDR3, the full variable domain is SQTIHQWPATLVQPVGSPLSLECTVEGTSNPNLYWYRQAAGRGLQLLFYSVGIGQISSEVPQNLSASRPQDRQFILSSKKLLLSDSGFYLCAWSVWTGFNYGYTFGSGTRLTVV.

This clone has just one count. The rearrangement links TRBV2 to TRBJ2-1; TRBD1 is a possible D gene (5 bases). The germline gives CDR1 SNHLY, CDR2 FYNNEI. This CDR3 is 14 amino acids long. The ends were cut back, 1 base at V and 9 bases at J, with 13 bases in the middle. This chain's CDR3 is CASSEGGLGPEQFF. CDR3 DNA sequence: TGTGCCAGCAGTGAAGGAGGTCTGGGGCCTGAGCAGTTCTTC. The whole variable domain, filled in from reference TRBV2 and TRBJ2-1, reads EPEVTQTPSHQVTQMGQEVILRCVPISNHLYFYWYRQILGQKVEFLVSFYNNEISEKSEIFDDQFSVERPDGSNFTLKIRSTKLEDSAMYFCASSEGGLGPEQFFGPGTRLTVL.

The J gene is TRBJ1-1, the V gene TRBV11-2, with D maybe TRBD1 (6 bases). In germline, CDR1 is SGHAT, CDR2 FQNNGV. The V end lost 2 bases, the J end lost 4 bases, and 17 bases lay between the germline ends. This CDR3 is built from 16 residues. CDR3 nucleotide sequence: TGTGCCAGCAGCTTATTGATCTGGGGGCAAGGCACTGAAGCTTTCTTT. The encoded protein is CASSLLIWGQGTEAFF.

The chain links TRBV2 to TRBJ1-1; D may be TRBD1 (6 bases). Germline CDR1 SNHLY, CDR2 FYNNEI. V lost 3 bases and J lost 5, with 13 bases in between. This CDR3 is built from 14 residues. This chain's CDR3 is CASSDQGMGTEAFF. The CDR3 DNA reads TGTGCCAGCAGTGATCAGGGGATGGGAACTGAAGCTTTCTTT.

The rearrangement joins TRBV5-5 to TRBJ2-1; a possible D gene is TRBD1 (5 bases). The CDR3 contains 13 residues. The V end was cut by 0 bases, the J end by 6 bases, with 7 bases between. Germline lookup yields CDR1 SGHKS and CDR2 YYEKEE (reference sequence). The CDR3 loop is CASSLARVNEQFF. CDR3 DNA sequence: TGTGCCAGCAGCTTGGCCAGGGTCAATGAGCAGTTCTTC.

This clone was detected once. This chain uses TRBV9 with TRBJ2-3; TRBD1 aligns across 7 bases. Per the germline V gene, CDR1 is SGDLS and CDR2 is YYNGEE. This CDR3 comprises 15 residues. The trim removed 2 bases at V and 2 bases at J, leaving 5 bases unmatched. The CDR3 DNA sequence: TGTGCCAGCAGCGTTTCCGGGACAGCCACAGATACGCAGTATTTT. Residues: CASSVSGTATDTQYF.

This chain connects TRBV4-3 to TRBJ1-3, with TRBD1 matching 10 bases. V dropped 4 bases and J dropped 0; count of bases not matched to a gene: 9. Germline loops: CDR1 LGHNA, CDR2 YSLEER. This CDR3 is 18 amino acids long. CDR3 sequence (DNA): TGCGCCAGCAGCCCCGGGACAGGGGCTATCACCTCTGGAAACACCATATATTTT. Amino acid sequence: CASSPGTGAITSGNTIYF.